The 11 T cell receptor beta chains listed next were all sequenced from one sample in a study of PD-1 blockade in classical Hodgkin lymphoma (TCRdb year 2020). This specimen's time point label, interpreted: cycle 4 day 1 (C4D1), after five to seven weeks of nivolumab. Every trial patient had relapsed following autologous stem cell transplantation, and prior brentuximab vedotin exposure was what differed among cohorts A, B and C. A Miltenyi CD4+ T cell isolation kit was used for magnetic negative selection to purify CD4+ T cells from thawed PBMCs. Library preparation was by the immunoSEQ multiplex PCR assay. The table comes from immuneACCESS by way of TCRdb, which keeps in-frame sequences with V and J called. Part of the clones is missing from these tables; in studies checked, under half for an unresolved V gene and the rest for unknown reasons. Recorded for this sample are about 25,000 clones; 75% to 90% of them occurred a single time. 3.1% of the sample goes to the ten largest clones.

Here the sequenced sample was CD4+ T cells from blood, taken before the fourth cycle of nivolumab. These receptors came from a human donor with classical Hodgkin lymphoma.

A word on this clone: Germline and junction disagree at one end, which may indicate a read error. The chain uses TRBV7-2 and TRBJ1-1; maybe TRBD1 (5 bases). From germline, CDR1 is SGHTA and CDR2 FQGNSA. The CDR3 length is 14 residues. The CDR3 spells CASRQHRTENETFF. The CDR3 nucleotides are TGTGCCAGCAGACAACACAGGACGGAGAATGAAACTTTCTTT.

The rearrangement joins TRBV14 to TRBJ2-3, with 7 bases lining up with TRBD2. The length of the CDR3 is 14 residues. Unmatched junction bases numbered 5, after V lost 0 bases and J lost 8 bases. Germline CDR1 and CDR2: SGHDN and FVKESK. The CDR3, as DNA: TGTGCCAGCAGCCAAGAAGTTGGGGGGGGTACGCAGTATTTT. This encodes CASSQEVGGGTQYF. Combining the CDR3 with reference TRBV14 and TRBJ2-3 gives the whole variable domain EAGVTQFPSHSVIEKGQTVTLRCDPISGHDNLYWYRRVMGKEIKFLLHFVKESKQDESGMPNNRFLAERTGGTYSTLKVQPAELEDSGVYFCASSQEVGGGTQYFGPGTRLTVL.

V gene TRBV6-1 combines with J gene TRBJ1-5, with a weak D call TRBD1 (5 bases). There are 15 residues in the CDR3. In germline, CDR1 is MNHNS, CDR2 SASEGT. V shed 4 bases and J shed 4 bases, with 14 bases lying between them. In DNA, the CDR3 is TGTGCCAGCAGTGTGGAAAGGGGCCCTAATCAGCCCCAGCATTTT. Translated: CASSVERGPNQPQHF.

This clone has a handful of counts. V is TRBV19 and J is TRBJ2-5; 7 nucleotides align to TRBD1. CDR1 and CDR2 (germline): LNHDA, SQIVND (reference sequence). Germline trimming cut 3 bases from V and 2 bases from J; bases unmatched to any gene: 0. This CDR3 region has 13 residues. This CDR3 is CASSMGQQETQYF. In nucleotides, the CDR3 is TGTGCCAGTAGTATGGGACAGCAAGAGACCCAGTACTTC. The full variable domain, in which reference TRBV19 and TRBJ2-5 provide the parts outside the CDR3, is DGGITQSPKYLFRKEGQNVTLSCEQNLNHDAMYWYRQDPGQGLRLIYYSQIVNDFQKGDIAEGYSVSREKKESFPLTVTSAQKNPTAFYLCASSMGQQETQYFGPGTRLLVL.

This clone came up once. This chain joins TRBV6-6 and TRBJ2-1, with TRBD1 identical over 8 bases. Unmatched junction bases numbered 4, after V lost 4 bases and J lost 5 bases. The CDR3 consists of 14 residues. Germline V CDR1 and CDR2: MNHNY, SVGAGI (reference sequence). For the CDR3, the DNA is TGTGCCAGCAGTTCCAGGGACAGGAACAATGAGCAGTTCTTC. This codes for CASSSRDRNNEQFF.

The chain carries TRBV11-2 and TRBJ1-1; D is possibly TRBD1 (5 bases). The CDR3 covers 14 residues. Germline assignment: CDR1 SGHAT and CDR2 FQNNGV. Trimming took off 5 bases at V and 5 bases at J, with 15 bases between the two ends. CDR3 sequence reads: CASSHGTRGTEAFF. As DNA, the CDR3 is TGTGCCAGCAGCCATGGGACCCGAGGGACTGAAGCTTTCTTT. The full variable domain, in which reference TRBV11-2 and TRBJ1-1 provide the parts outside the CDR3, is EAGVAQSPRYKIIEKRQSVAFWCNPISGHATLYWYQQILGQGPKLLIQFQNNGVVDDSQLPKDRFSAERLKGVDSTLKIQPAKLEDSAVYLCASSHGTRGTEAFFGQGTRLTVV.

The CDR3 DNA sequence: TGTGCCAGCAGCTTAGAGCCCAGGGCGTTCTTC. Protein: CASSLEPRAFF. The chain is built from TRBV7-9 and TRBJ2-1, with D tentatively TRBD1 (5 bases). This CDR3 region has 11 residues. From germline, CDR1 is SEHNR and CDR2 FQNEAQ (reference sequence). Between the trimmed V and J ends, which lost 1 base and 15 bases, there was a span of 10 bases. The variable domain in full, completed from reference TRBV7-9 and TRBJ2-1, reads DTGVSQNPRHKITKRGQNVTFRCDPISEHNRLYWYRQTLGQGPEFLTYFQNEAQLEKSRLLSDRFSAERPKGSFSTLEIQRTEQGDSAMYLCASSLEPRAFFGPGTRLTVL.

In DNA, the CDR3 is TGTGCCACCAGGGGGGTGGTGGAGACCCAGTACTTC. Protein product: CATRGVVETQYF. The chain has TRBV5-4 and TRBJ2-5; perhaps TRBD1 as D (7 bases). With 9 bases removed from V and 5 bases from J, the gap between germline ends came to 14 bases. CDR1 SGHNT and CDR2 YYREEE come from the germline V gene (reference sequence). CDR3 length equals 12 residues.

The chain links TRBV28 to TRBJ1-5; D possibly corresponds to TRBD1 (5 bases). The CDR3 runs to 13 residues. V was shortened by 4 bases and J by 7 bases, with 11 bases between the two germline ends. Germline V lookup: CDR1 MDHEN, CDR2 SYDVKM. The CDR3 loop is CASSSPRGQPQHF. DNA of the CDR3: TGTGCCAGCAGTTCGCCCCGGGGGCAGCCCCAGCATTTT.

V and J are TRBV28 and TRBJ1-1; 7 bases are shared with TRBD1. This CDR3 spans 14 amino acids. Germline V gene data show CDR1 as MDHEN and CDR2 as SYDVKM. The ends lost 3 bases at V and 8 bases at J; junction bases unmatched: 9. The CDR3 nucleotides are TGTGCCAGCAGTTTGGCTTCAGGCAGGGGGGAAGCTTTCTTT. Residues: CASSLASGRGEAFF. Full variable domain (outside the CDR3, taken from reference TRBV28 and TRBJ1-1): DVKVTQSSRYLVKRTGEKVFLECVQDMDHENMFWYRQDPGLGLRLIYFSYDVKMKEKGDIPEGYSVSREKKERFSLILESASTNQTSMYLCASSLASGRGEAFFGQGTRLTVV.

The chain joins TRBV7-8 to TRBJ2-2; the D gene is possibly TRBD1 (5 bases). Trimming took 10 bases from V and 4 from J, leaving 19 bases between them. The CDR3 has 15 residues. CDR1 and CDR2 from the germline V gene are SGHVS and FQNEAQ. CDR3 bases: TGTGCCACCACTCAGACAGCACCCTCCACCGGGGAGCTGTTTTTT. This translates into CATTQTAPSTGELFF. Filled out from reference TRBV7-8 and TRBJ2-2, the complete variable domain reads GAGVSQSPRYKVAKRGQDVALRCDPISGHVSLFWYQQALGQGPEFLTYFQNEAQLDKSGLPSDRFFAERPEGSVSTLKIQRTQQEDSAVYLCATTQTAPSTGELFFGEGSRLTVL.